The rows below give T cell receptor beta chains drawn from one sample of a study of blood T cell repertoires in COVID-19. Libraries were prepared by immunoSEQ multiplex PCR; TCRdb keeps only in-frame clonotypes and omits some of them. The table includes approximately 83,000 clones, roughly three quarters detected once. Material for sequencing was peripheral blood. These receptors were collected from a woman of 80 years or more with acute or convalescent COVID-19. Each CDR3 is given with its conserved first and last residue. The D gene is left open where the match is weak. Only part of the rows carry a size: once, few, many, or a class if the clone is expanded.

clone_size,v_call,j_call,d_call,cdr3_aa,cdr3_nt
.,TRBV5-1,TRBJ2-1,TRBD2,CASRTTSGAYNEQFF,TGCGCCAGCAGAACAACTAGCGGGGCTTACAATGAGCAGTTCTTC
few,TRBV6-6,TRBJ2-3,.,CASSYSLSTDTQYF,TGTGCCAGCAGTTACTCCCTTAGCACAGATACGCAGTATTTT
.,TRBV11-1,TRBJ1-2,TRBD1,CASSSFLGTGDGYTF,TGTGCCAGCAGCTCCTTTCTCGGGACAGGGGATGGCTACACCTTC
many,TRBV2,TRBJ2-7,.,CASSAPFAYEQYF,TGTGCCAGCAGTGCCCCGTTTGCCTACGAGCAGTACTTC
.,TRBV11-2,TRBJ1-4,.,CASSGGGREKLFF,TGTGCCAGCAGCGGGGGGGGGCGAGAAAAACTGTTTTTT
.,TRBV24-1,TRBJ2-3,TRBD2,CATSGGGSTDTQYF,TGTGCCACCAGTGGGGGGGGTAGCACAGATACGCAGTATTTT
.,TRBV3-1/TRBV3-2,TRBJ2-3,TRBD2,CASSQDAVAGRTQYF,TGTGCCAGCAGCCAAGATGCGGTAGCGGGGCGTACGCAGTATTTT
.,TRBV28,TRBJ2-5,.,CASSSGQTKETQYF,TGTGCCAGCAGTTCCGGACAGACCAAAGAGACCCAGTACTTC
.,TRBV7-2,TRBJ1-1,.,CASSQSGGTITEAFF,TGTGCCAGCAGTCAGTCGGGAGGGACAATCACTGAAGCTTTCTTT
.,TRBV19,TRBJ1-2,.,CASSIGVPPDYGYTF,TGTGCCAGTAGTATTGGAGTTCCGCCCGACTATGGCTACACCTTC
.,TRBV11-3,TRBJ2-2,TRBD2,CASSPGLAGGTGELFF,TGTGCCAGCAGCCCAGGACTAGCGGGAGGTACCGGGGAGCTGTTTTTT
.,TRBV9,TRBJ1-4,.,CASSVGGYNEKLFF,TGTGCCAGCAGCGTGGGGGGATATAATGAAAAACTGTTTTTT
.,TRBV4-3,TRBJ1-2,.,CASSQERGGYGYTF,TGCGCCAGCAGCCAAGAGCGGGGGGGCTATGGCTACACCTTC
.,TRBV7-8,TRBJ2-3,.,CASSRNLLSDTQYF,TGTGCCAGCAGCCGAAACCTACTATCAGATACGCAGTATTTT
.,TRBV4-3,TRBJ2-3,TRBD2,CASSRGLAGGPWADTQYF,TGCGCCAGCAGCCGCGGACTAGCGGGAGGGCCGTGGGCAGATACGCAGTATTTT
.,TRBV18,TRBJ2-2,TRBD1,CASSQGASNTGELFF,TGTGCCAGCTCACAGGGGGCGTCGAACACCGGGGAGCTGTTTTTT
.,TRBV2,TRBJ2-5,.,CASSAVTLKETQYF,TGTGCCAGCAGTGCCGTTACACTAAAAGAGACCCAGTACTTC
.,TRBV5-1,TRBJ2-3,TRBD1,CASSPGTGGGTDTQYF,TGCGCCAGCAGCCCTGGGACAGGGGGCGGCACAGATACGCAGTATTTT
.,TRBV7-9,TRBJ2-5,.,CASSLVRVSRVPKETQYF,TGTGCCAGCAGCTTAGTTCGGGTTTCAAGAGTCCCGAAGGAGACCCAGTACTTC
.,TRBV7-2,TRBJ1-1,.,CASSVRQAGDTEAFF,TGTGCCAGCAGCGTCAGACAGGCCGGTGACACTGAAGCTTTCTTT
.,TRBV13,TRBJ2-3,TRBD2,CASSLGLTSDSDTQYF,TGTGCCAGCAGCTTAGGCCTTACTAGCGACTCAGATACGCAGTATTTT
.,TRBV18,TRBJ1-5,.,CASSGGLDQPQHF,TGTGCCAGCTCAGGGGGACTGGATCAGCCCCAGCATTTT
.,TRBV3-1/TRBV3-2,TRBJ1-6,.,CASRPRDTLTLHF,TGTGCCAGCAGACCCCGGGACACCTTGACCCTCCACTTT
few,TRBV14,TRBJ1-1,.,CASSQDKGYWGETEAFF,TGTGCCAGCAGCCAAGATAAGGGTTATTGGGGGGAAACTGAAGCTTTCTTT
.,TRBV5-1,TRBJ1-6,TRBD1,CASSRDRDSPLHF,TGCGCCAGCAGCCGGGACAGGGATTCACCCCTCCACTTT
.,TRBV25-1,TRBJ1-2,.,CASSESRGRGGALYGYTF,TGTGCCAGCAGTGAGTCCCGGGGGAGGGGGGGCGCCCTCTATGGCTACACCTTC
once,TRBV19,TRBJ2-1,.,CASSIGGHPSYNEQFF,TGTGCCAGTAGTATAGGAGGACACCCCTCCTACAATGAGCAGTTCTTC
.,TRBV5-1,TRBJ1-2,TRBD1,CASSEGRGQGRGYTF,TGCGCCAGCAGCGAGGGCCGAGGACAGGGACGTGGCTACACCTTC
.,TRBV12-3/TRBV12-4,TRBJ1-2,.,CASSSSGYGYTF,TGTGCCAGCAGTTCCTCGGGCTATGGCTACACCTTC
.,TRBV6-1,TRBJ1-5,.,CASSDQGGWIQPQHF,TGTGCCAGCAGTGATCAAGGGGGATGGATTCAGCCCCAGCATTTT
.,TRBV30,TRBJ1-1,TRBD1,CAWSQRTGSAFF,TGTGCCTGGAGCCAAAGGACAGGGTCGGCTTTCTTT
.,TRBV12-5,TRBJ2-7,.,CASGPAPRDTTYEQYF,TGTGCTAGTGGTCCGGCTCCTCGTGACACAACCTACGAGCAGTACTTC
.,TRBV6-4,TRBJ1-2,TRBD1,CASSDPTGNYGYTF,TGTGCCAGCAGTGACCCGACAGGGAACTATGGCTACACCTTC
.,TRBV5-1,TRBJ1-6,TRBD1,CASSRIQQGSSANSPLHF,TGCGCCAGCAGCCGAATCCAACAGGGGAGCAGCGCCAATTCACCCCTCCACTTT
.,TRBV5-1,TRBJ2-7,.,CASSLDGGFEQYF,TGCGCCAGCAGCTTGGACGGGGGATTCGAGCAGTACTTC
.,TRBV7-2,TRBJ2-4,TRBD2,CASSLAALANIQYF,TGTGCCAGCAGCTTAGCGGCACTAGCGAACATTCAGTACTTC
.,TRBV28,TRBJ1-2,TRBD1,CASSRETGNGYTF,TGTGCCAGCAGCCGTGAGACAGGGAATGGCTACACCTTC
many,TRBV4-2,TRBJ1-2,TRBD1,CASSQGGQGDNYGYTF,TGTGCCAGCAGCCAGGGTGGACAGGGTGATAACTATGGCTACACCTTC